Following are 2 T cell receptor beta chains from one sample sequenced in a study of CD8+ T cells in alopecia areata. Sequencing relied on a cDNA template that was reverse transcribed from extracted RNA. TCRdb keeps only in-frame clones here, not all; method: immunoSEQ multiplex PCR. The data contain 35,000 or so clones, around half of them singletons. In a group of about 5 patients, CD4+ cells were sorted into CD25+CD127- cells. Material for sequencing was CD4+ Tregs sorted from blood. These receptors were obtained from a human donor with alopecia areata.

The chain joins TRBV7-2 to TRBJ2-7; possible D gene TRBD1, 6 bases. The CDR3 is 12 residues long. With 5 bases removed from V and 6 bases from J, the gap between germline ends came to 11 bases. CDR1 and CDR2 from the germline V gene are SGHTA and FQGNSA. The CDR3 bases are TGTGCCAGCAGCCCGCAGGGGAGCGAGCAGTACTTC. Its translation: CASSPQGSEQYF. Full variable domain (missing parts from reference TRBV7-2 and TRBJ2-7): GAGVSQSPSNKVTEKGKDVELRCDPISGHTALYWYRQSLGQGLEFLIYFQGNSAPDKSGLPSDRFSAERTGGSVSTLTIQRTQQEDSAVYLCASSPQGSEQYFGPGTRLTVT.

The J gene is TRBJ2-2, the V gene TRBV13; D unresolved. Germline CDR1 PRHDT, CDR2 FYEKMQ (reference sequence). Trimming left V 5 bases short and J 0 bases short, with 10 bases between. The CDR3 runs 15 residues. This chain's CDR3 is CASSLRVANTGELFF. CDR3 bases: TGTGCCAGCAGCCTGAGAGTCGCGAACACCGGGGAGCTGTTTTTT.